This T cell receptor beta chain was sequenced for a study of naive and memory T cell subsets. A UMI-containing oligonucleotide was joined by 3' ligation to the TCR cDNA template. Whole-blood samples were 2 to 3 ml of peripheral blood from healthy adult volunteers. Unsorted total RNA, roughly 1 to 1,100 ng, was DNase treated before reverse transcription. The SP2 primer and nested alpha and beta constant region primers amplified ligated cDNA in four rounds. Blood and skin TCR RNA was reverse transcribed with alpha and beta constant primers. TCRdb re-called the 5' RACE reads through MiXCR, storing one row per CDR3 protein. The table includes 60,000 or so distinct CDR3 sequences, 7.2% detected once. This clonotype appeared many times. CDR1 and CDR2 (germline): LGHDT, YNNKEL (reference sequence). With 2 bases clipped from V and 2 bases from J, the junction kept 4 bases outside the gene matches. The CDR3 is 15 amino acids.

V is TRBV3-1 and J is TRBJ1-2; 8 bases are a match to TRBD1. This TCR was sampled from a male donor in good health. The CDR3: CASSQYSGGNYGYTF. Here the CDR3 DNA reads TGTGCCAGCAGCCAATATTCAGGGGGCAACTATGGCTACACCTTC.